This T cell receptor beta chain was sequenced during a study of monozygotic twins with inflammatory bowel disease. Study-wide findings and caveats: Twin pairs that were concordant did not differ from discordant pairs in repertoire similarity, possibly from limited power. Fewer clonotypes were shared with others by IBD patients than by healthy twins, especially with disease activity. Distinct T cell subtypes could not be told apart.

Comment on this clonotype: The antigen is unknown.

Addition of UMIs with a 6-nucleotide sample barcode was achieved by template switching. From its re-call of the 5' RACE reads, TCRdb lists each CDR3 protein once, without DNA. This sample contains roughly 300,000 distinct CDR3 sequences. The clonotype was recovered from a human donor with ulcerative colitis or Crohn's disease, or a healthy co-twin of an affected twin (not recorded which). The sequenced sample consisted of blood.

The CDR3 sequence is CASSPRDALIYGYTF. The chain has TRBV7-2 and TRBJ1-2; TCRdb's assignment of TRBD1 cannot be checked, as there is no DNA. The germline gives CDR1 SGHTA, CDR2 FQGNSA. There are 15 residues in the CDR3. Complete variable domain (other parts from reference TRBV7-2 and TRBJ1-2): GAGVSQSPSNKVTEKGKDVELRCDPISGHTALYWYRQSLGQGLEFLIYFQGNSAPDKSGLPSDRFSAERTGGSVSTLTIQRTQQEDSAVYLCASSPRDALIYGYTFGSGTRLTVV.